What follows are 9 T cell receptor beta chains derived from one specimen sequenced in a study of blood T cells in healthy people across ages. With a J-beta primer mix and a sample-barcoded 5' primer, a second PCR ran about 7 to 11 cycles. A single record per CDR3 protein comes from TCRdb applying MiXCR to the 5' RACE reads. The table has about 680,000 distinct CDR3 sequences, roughly 49% seen once. Source material: blood. The receptors come from a woman in her sixties or seventies in good health.

The chain combines TRBV6-6 with TRBJ2-1, with TRBD1 matching over 12 bases. CDR1 MNHNY and CDR2 SVGAGI come from the germline V gene (reference sequence). V lost 3 bases, J lost 8 bases, and 2 bases stayed unmatched. The CDR3 has 14 residues. CDR3 nucleotides: TGTGCCAGCAGTTATGGGACAGGGGGCCATGAGCAGTTCTTC. Its translation is CASSYGTGGHEQFF.

The chain uses TRBV10-3 and TRBJ1-5; tentatively, D is TRBD1 (5 bases). Germline lookup yields CDR1 ENHRY and CDR2 SYGVKD. The CDR3 length is 16 residues. V lost 5 bases to trimming and J lost 1 base, with 15 bases between them. The CDR3 reads CAISQTGRQSNQPQHF. The CDR3 coding sequence is TGTGCCATCAGTCAAACCGGGAGACAGAGCAATCAGCCCCAGCATTTT.

The CDR3 sequence is CASSTGTFDYEQYF. CDR3 sequence (DNA): TGTGCCAGCAGTACCGGGACCTTTGACTACGAGCAGTACTTC. The chain is built from TRBV12-3 or TRBV12-4 and TRBJ2-5; D might be TRBD1 or TRBD2, each matching 5 bases. Gene TRBJ2-7 matches the end of the DNA better, so the J call may be wrong. CDR3 length: 14 amino acids.

This rearrangement joins TRBV9 to TRBJ2-7, with 7 nucleotides matching TRBD1. The length of the CDR3 is 14 residues. Looked up from germline, CDR1 is SGDLS and CDR2 is YYNGEE. Trimming at V came to 1 base and at J to 3 bases, leaving 4 bases not matched to a gene. CDR3: CASSVTGDRYEQYF. CDR3 DNA sequence: TGTGCCAGCAGCGTAACAGGGGACCGCTACGAGCAGTACTTC.

The rearrangement links TRBV29-1 to TRBJ2-3; D possibly uses TRBD1 or TRBD2 (5 bases each). This CDR3 has 13 residues. Germline V gene lookup returns CDR1 SQVTM and CDR2 ANQGSEA. V gave up 4 bases and J gave up 2 bases, with 10 bases separating them. The CDR3 DNA follows: TGCAGCGTTGGAGGGGCAACCACAGATACGCAGTATTTT. Amino acid sequence: CSVGGATTDTQYF.

This clonotype was counted a single time. The rearrangement joins TRBV7-9 to TRBJ2-7; a weak D match, TRBD1 (5 bases). The CDR3 totals 14 residues. The germline V gene has CDR1 SEHNR and CDR2 FQNEAQ (reference sequence). Trimming stripped 0 bases from V and 5 bases from J, with 11 bases between. The CDR3 loop reads CASSLAGVAHEQYF. In DNA form, the CDR3 reads TGTGCCAGCAGCTTAGCAGGGGTTGCCCACGAGCAGTACTTC.

This clonotype was detected a few times. The chain uses TRBV20-1 and TRBJ2-1; maybe TRBD2 (5 bases). The CDR3 runs 15 residues. Looked up from germline, CDR1 is DFQATT and CDR2 is SNEGSKA (reference sequence). The ends were cut back, 0 bases at V and 9 bases at J, with 18 bases in the middle. CDR3 sequence (DNA): TGCAGTGCTAGAGATGCACTAGTGGGGAAGGGTGAGCAGTTCTTC. Translating gives CSARDALVGKGEQFF.

The J gene is TRBJ2-3, the V gene TRBV5-1; tentative D call: TRBD2 (6 bases). CDR3 length equals 17 residues. Trimming took 4 bases from V and 1 from J, leaving 19 bases between them. Germline values: CDR1 SGHRS, CDR2 YFSETQ. The CDR3 reads CASSPEGPRGGTDTQYF. As DNA, the CDR3 is TGCGCCAGCAGCCCAGAGGGCCCTCGCGGGGGCACAGATACGCAGTATTTT. The full variable domain, rest sourced from reference TRBV5-1 and TRBJ2-3, is KAGVTQTPRYLIKTRGQQVTLSCSPISGHRSVSWYQQTPGQGLQFLFEYFSETQRNKGNFPGRFSGRQFSNSRSEMNVSTLELGDSALYLCASSPEGPRGGTDTQYFGPGTRLTVL.

This chain joins TRBV12-3 or TRBV12-4 and TRBJ2-1; no clear D gene. The CDR3 extends over 17 amino acids. Trimming left V 6 bases short and J 7 bases short, with 25 bases between. CDR3 sequence reads: CASSPQRTPQLGNEQFF. The CDR3, as DNA: TGTGCCAGCAGCCCCCAGAGGACGCCTCAATTGGGGAATGAGCAGTTCTTC.